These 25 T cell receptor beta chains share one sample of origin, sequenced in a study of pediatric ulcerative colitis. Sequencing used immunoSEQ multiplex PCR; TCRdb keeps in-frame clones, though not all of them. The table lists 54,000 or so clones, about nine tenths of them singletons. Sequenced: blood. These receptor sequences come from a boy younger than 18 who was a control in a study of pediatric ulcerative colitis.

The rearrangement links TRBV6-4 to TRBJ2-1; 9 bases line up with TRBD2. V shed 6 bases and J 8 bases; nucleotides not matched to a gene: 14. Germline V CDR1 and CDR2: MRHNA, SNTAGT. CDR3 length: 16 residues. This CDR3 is CASSPTGAGGPHEQFF. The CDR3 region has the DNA TGTGCCAGCAGCCCTACAGGGGCGGGAGGGCCCCATGAGCAGTTCTTC.

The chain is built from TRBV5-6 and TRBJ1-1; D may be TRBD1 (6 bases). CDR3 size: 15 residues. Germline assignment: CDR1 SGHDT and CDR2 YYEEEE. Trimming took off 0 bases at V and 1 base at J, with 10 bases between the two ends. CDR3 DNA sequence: TGTGCCAGCAGCTTGGGCAGGGGCTGGAACACTGAAGCTTTCTTT. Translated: CASSLGRGWNTEAFF.

The CDR3 loop reads CASSPRISSYNEQFF. CDR3 DNA sequence: TGTGCCAGCAGTCCGCGAATTAGCTCCTACAATGAGCAGTTCTTC. This chain links TRBV6-5 with TRBJ2-1; D unclear. This CDR3 has 15 amino acids. Germline V gene data show CDR1 as MNHEY and CDR2 as SVGAGI. V lost 5 bases, J lost 0 bases, and 11 bases lay in between.

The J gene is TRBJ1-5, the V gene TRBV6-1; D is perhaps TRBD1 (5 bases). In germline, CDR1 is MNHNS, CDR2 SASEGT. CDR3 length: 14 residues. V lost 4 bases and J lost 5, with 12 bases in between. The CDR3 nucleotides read TGTGCCAGCAGTGGTGCACAGGTTTATCAGCCCCAGCATTTT. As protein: CASSGAQVYQPQHF.

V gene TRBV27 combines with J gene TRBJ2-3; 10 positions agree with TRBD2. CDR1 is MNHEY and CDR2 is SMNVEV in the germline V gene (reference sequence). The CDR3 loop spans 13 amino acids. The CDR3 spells CAVSGRSIDTQYF. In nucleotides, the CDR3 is TGTGCTGTTAGCGGGAGGTCGATAGATACGCAGTATTTT.

This chain's CDR3 is CASSDPLVPGELFF. As DNA, the CDR3 is TGTGCCAGCAGTGACCCCCTAGTCCCCGGGGAGCTGTTTTTT. The genes are TRBV2 and TRBJ2-2; D is undetermined. CDR1 and CDR2 (germline): SNHLY, FYNNEI. The CDR3 runs 14 residues. V lost 3 bases to trimming and J lost 6 bases, with 11 bases between them. Full variable domain (outside the CDR3, taken from reference TRBV2 and TRBJ2-2): EPEVTQTPSHQVTQMGQEVILRCVPISNHLYFYWYRQILGQKVEFLVSFYNNEISEKSEIFDDQFSVERPDGSNFTLKIRSTKLEDSAMYFCASSDPLVPGELFFGEGSRLTVL.

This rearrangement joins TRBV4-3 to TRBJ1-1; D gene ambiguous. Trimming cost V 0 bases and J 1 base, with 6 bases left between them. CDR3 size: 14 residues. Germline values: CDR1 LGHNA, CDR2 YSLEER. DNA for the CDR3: TGCGCCAGCAGCCAAGATACCGCGAACACTGAAGCTTTCTTT. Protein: CASSQDTANTEAFF.

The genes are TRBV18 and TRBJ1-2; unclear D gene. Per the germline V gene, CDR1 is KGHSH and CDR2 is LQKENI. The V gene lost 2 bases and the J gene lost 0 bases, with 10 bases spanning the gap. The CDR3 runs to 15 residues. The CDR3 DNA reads TGTGCCAGCTCACCAATAAAGGGAGCTAACTATGGCTACACCTTC. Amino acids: CASSPIKGANYGYTF.

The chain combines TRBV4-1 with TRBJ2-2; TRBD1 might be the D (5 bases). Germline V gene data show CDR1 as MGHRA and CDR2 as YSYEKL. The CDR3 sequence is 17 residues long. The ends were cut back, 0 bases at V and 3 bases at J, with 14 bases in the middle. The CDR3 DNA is TGCGCCAGCAGCCAAGATTCGGAGATAGGGGACACCGGGGAGCTGTTTTTT. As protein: CASSQDSEIGDTGELFF.

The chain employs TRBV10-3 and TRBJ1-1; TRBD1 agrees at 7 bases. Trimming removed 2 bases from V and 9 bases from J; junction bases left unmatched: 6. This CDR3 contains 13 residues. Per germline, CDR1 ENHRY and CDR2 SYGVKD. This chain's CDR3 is CAISEQGGTQAFF. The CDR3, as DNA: TGTGCCATCAGTGAGCAGGGGGGGACCCAAGCTTTCTTT.

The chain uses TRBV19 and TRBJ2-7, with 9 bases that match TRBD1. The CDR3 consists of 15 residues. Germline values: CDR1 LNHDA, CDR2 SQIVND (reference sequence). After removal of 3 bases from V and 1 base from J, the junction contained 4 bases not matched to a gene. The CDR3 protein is CASSISGTGSYEQYF. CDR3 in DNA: TGTGCCAGTAGTATTTCCGGGACAGGGTCCTACGAGCAGTACTTC.

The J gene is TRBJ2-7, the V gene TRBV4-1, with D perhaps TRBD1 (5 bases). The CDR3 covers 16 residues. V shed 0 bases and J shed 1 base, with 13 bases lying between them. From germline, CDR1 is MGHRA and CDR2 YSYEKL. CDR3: CASSQETADTSYEQYF. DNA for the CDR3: TGCGCCAGCAGCCAAGAAACGGCGGACACTTCCTACGAGCAGTACTTC.

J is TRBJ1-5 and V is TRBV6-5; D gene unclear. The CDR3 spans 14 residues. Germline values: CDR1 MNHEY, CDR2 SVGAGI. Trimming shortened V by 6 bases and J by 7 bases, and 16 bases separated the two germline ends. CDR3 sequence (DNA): TGTGCCAGCAGCTCTGACCCGAACTCCCAGCCCCAGCATTTT. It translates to CASSSDPNSQPQHF.

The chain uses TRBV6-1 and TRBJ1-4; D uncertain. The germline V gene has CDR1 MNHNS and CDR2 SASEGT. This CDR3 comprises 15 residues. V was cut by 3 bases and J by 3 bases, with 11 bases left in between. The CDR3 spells CASSEAAKANEKLFF. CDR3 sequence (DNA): TGTGCCAGCAGTGAGGCCGCTAAGGCTAATGAAAAACTGTTTTTT.

The chain's CDR3 is CATSRALLSGQGTSQPQHF. CDR3 DNA: TGTGCCACCAGCAGAGCCCTTTTGTCAGGACAGGGGACGAGTCAGCCCCAGCATTTT. The J gene is TRBJ1-5, the V gene TRBV15, with TRBD1 matching over 9 bases. CDR1 and CDR2 from the germline V gene are LNHNV and YYDKDF (reference sequence). The CDR3 loop spans 19 amino acids. V was clipped by 1 base and J by 6 bases; unmatched bases: 16.

CDR3 DNA sequence: TGTGCCTGGTCGAGGGGCAGACTCAGTGCTGAAGCTTTCTTT. Translation gives CAWSRGRLSAEAFF. The genes are TRBV30 and TRBJ1-1, with D possibly being TRBD1 (5 bases). The V end was cut by 5 bases, the J end by 6 bases, with 19 bases between. CDR3 length: 14 amino acids. Per the germline V gene, CDR1 is GTSNPN and CDR2 is SVGIG (reference sequence).

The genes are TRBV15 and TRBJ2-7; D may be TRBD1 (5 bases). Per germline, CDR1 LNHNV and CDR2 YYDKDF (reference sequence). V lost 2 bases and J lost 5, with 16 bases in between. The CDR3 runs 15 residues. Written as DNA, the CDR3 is TGTGCCACCAGCAGAAGGGGTCGTGCATTCGACGAGCAGTACTTC. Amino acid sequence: CATSRRGRAFDEQYF. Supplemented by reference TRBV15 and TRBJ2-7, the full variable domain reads DAMVIQNPRYQVTQFGKPVTLSCSQTLNHNVMYWYQQKSSQAPKLLFHYYDKDFNNEADTPDNFQSRRPNTSFCFLDIRSPGLGDTAMYLCATSRRGRAFDEQYFGPGTRLTVT.

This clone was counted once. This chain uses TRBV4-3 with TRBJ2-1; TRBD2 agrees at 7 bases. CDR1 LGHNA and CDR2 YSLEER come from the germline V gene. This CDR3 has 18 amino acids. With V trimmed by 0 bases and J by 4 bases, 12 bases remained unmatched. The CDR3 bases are TGCGCCAGCAGCCAAGATTCGGTAAGGACTAGTCCTTACAATGAGCAGTTCTTC. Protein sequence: CASSQDSVRTSPYNEQFF.

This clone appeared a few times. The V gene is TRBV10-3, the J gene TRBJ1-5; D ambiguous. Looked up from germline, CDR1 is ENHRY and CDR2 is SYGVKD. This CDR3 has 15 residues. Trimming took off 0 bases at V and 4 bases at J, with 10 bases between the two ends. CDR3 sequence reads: CAISESRGLNQPQHF. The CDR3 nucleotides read TGTGCCATCAGTGAGTCCCGAGGGCTTAATCAGCCCCAGCATTTT.

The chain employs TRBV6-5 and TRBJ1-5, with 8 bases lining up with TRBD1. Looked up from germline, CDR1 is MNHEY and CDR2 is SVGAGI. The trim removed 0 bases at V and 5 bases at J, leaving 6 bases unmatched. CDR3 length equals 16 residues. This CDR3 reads CASSYSGQGLDQPQHF. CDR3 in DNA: TGTGCCAGCAGTTACTCAGGACAGGGCTTGGATCAGCCCCAGCATTTT.

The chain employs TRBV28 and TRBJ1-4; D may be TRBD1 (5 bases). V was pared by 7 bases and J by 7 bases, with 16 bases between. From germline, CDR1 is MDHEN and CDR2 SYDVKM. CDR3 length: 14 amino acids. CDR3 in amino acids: CASISGTEAEKLFF. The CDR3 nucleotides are TGTGCCAGCATCTCGGGGACGGAAGCTGAAAAACTGTTTTTT.

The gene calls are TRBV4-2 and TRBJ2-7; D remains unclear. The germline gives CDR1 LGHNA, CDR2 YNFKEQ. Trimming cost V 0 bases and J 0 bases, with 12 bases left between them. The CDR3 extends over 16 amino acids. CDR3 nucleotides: TGTGCCAGCAGCCAAGAAACGCAGGACCGCTCCTACGAGCAGTACTTC. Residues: CASSQETQDRSYEQYF.

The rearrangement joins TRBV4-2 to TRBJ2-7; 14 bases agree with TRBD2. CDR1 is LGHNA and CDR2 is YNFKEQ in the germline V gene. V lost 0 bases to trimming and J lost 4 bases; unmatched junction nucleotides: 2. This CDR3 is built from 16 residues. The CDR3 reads CASSQDGTSGSYEQYF. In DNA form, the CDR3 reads TGTGCCAGCAGCCAAGATGGGACTAGCGGGAGTTACGAGCAGTACTTC.

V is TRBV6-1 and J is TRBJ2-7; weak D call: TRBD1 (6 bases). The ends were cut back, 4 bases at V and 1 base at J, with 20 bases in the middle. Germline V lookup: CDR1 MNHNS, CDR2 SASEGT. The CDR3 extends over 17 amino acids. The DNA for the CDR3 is TGTGCCAGCAGTGTTTTTACGACAGGCGGCCTTTCCTACGAGCAGTACTTC. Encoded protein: CASSVFTTGGLSYEQYF.

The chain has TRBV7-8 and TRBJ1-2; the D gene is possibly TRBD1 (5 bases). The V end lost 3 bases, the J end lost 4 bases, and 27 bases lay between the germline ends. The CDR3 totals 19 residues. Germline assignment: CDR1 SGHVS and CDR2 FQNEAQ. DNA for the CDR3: TGTGCCAGCAGCTTTTCATTAAGGGACCGAACCCCCACGATCTATGGCTACACCTTC. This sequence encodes CASSFSLRDRTPTIYGYTF.